The rows below give T cell receptor beta chains drawn from one sample of a study of Graves' ophthalmopathy and Graves' hyperthyroidism. TCRdb redid the calling of the multiplex PCR reads with MiXCR, one entry per CDR3 protein. The data contain roughly 160,000 distinct CDR3 sequences, roughly two fifths of them singletons. Sequenced material: peripheral blood. Receptor source: a man under 40 with Graves' ophthalmopathy. CDR3s include the opening cysteine and the closing phenylalanine or tryptophan. The D gene is left open where the match is weak. Part of the rows lack a size; the others show once, few, many or a class for expanded clones.

cdr3_nt cdr3_aa v_call clone_size j_call d_call
TGCAGTGCAAAGCCCGCAACAGGGGGCCTAGGCTACACCTTC CSAKPATGGLGYTF TRBV20-1 many TRBJ1-2 TRBD1
TGTGCCAGCAGAACCCCCCCCCGTGGGGGTCTAGCGGGAGGGGATACGCAGTATTTT CASRTPPRGGLAGGDTQYF TRBV6-4 many TRBJ2-3 TRBD2
TGCAGTCTCTCTCAGGGGGTGAATCAGCCCCAGCATTTT CSLSQGVNQPQHF TRBV20-1 NA TRBJ1-5 TRBD1
TGTGCCAGCAGCTTAGCGACAGGGTCACCGGAGACCCAGTACTTC CASSLATGSPETQYF TRBV7-9 NA TRBJ2-5 TRBD1
TGTGCCAGCAGTTTAGAGACAGTTAGCAATCAGCCCCAGCATTTT CASSLETVSNQPQHF TRBV28 NA TRBJ1-5 NA
TGTGCCACCAGGGGTGGCGTCCAAGAGACCCAGTACTTC CATRGGVQETQYF TRBV24-1 many TRBJ2-5 NA
TGTGCCAGCAGTCTCCGGACAGGGGCCTATGGCTACACCTTC CASSLRTGAYGYTF TRBV12-3/TRBV12-4 NA TRBJ1-2 TRBD1
TGTGCCAGCAGCCAAGGAACAGGGGGATCATATTCACCCCTCCACTTT CASSQGTGGSYSPLHF TRBV3-1 NA TRBJ1-6 TRBD1
TGTGCCAGCACTGACCCGGGGCCCTCCTACGAGCAGTACTTC CASTDPGPSYEQYF TRBV6-1 many TRBJ2-7 NA
TGTGCCAGCTCAGGGGGGAACACCATATATTTT CASSGGNTIYF TRBV25-1 many TRBJ1-3 TRBD1
TGTGCCACCAGTGATCCTCGGGAAAAGAGCGGGACCTGGGAGACCCAGTACTTC CATSDPREKSGTWETQYF TRBV24-1 many TRBJ2-5 TRBD2
TGTGCCAGCAGCGCGGACAGGGCTTCACCCCTCCACTTT CASSADRASPLHF TRBV7-9 many TRBJ1-6 TRBD1
TGTGCCAGCAGTTGGGAAGGGTACACTGAAGCTTTCTTT CASSWEGYTEAFF TRBV6-5 NA TRBJ1-1 NA
TGTGCCAGCAGCCCCAACCCGGGTCTCACCTCGAACGCTGAAGCTTTCTTT CASSPNPGLTSNAEAFF TRBV6-2/TRBV6-3 NA TRBJ1-1 NA
TGTGCCAGCAGTTTACAGGTTTTCTACGAGCAGTACTTC CASSLQVFYEQYF TRBV6-2/TRBV6-3 NA TRBJ2-7 NA
TGCGCCAGCACCCGGGGGGCTCCCTATGGCTACACCTTC CASTRGAPYGYTF TRBV4-1 many TRBJ1-2 NA
TGTGCCAGCAGTTTATATGGGGAGGCCTATGGCTACACCTTC CASSLYGEAYGYTF TRBV28 NA TRBJ1-2 NA
TGTGCCAGCAGTTACTCGATTCAGGGGGCCGGGGAGCTGTTTTTT CASSYSIQGAGELFF TRBV6-2/TRBV6-3 NA TRBJ2-2 TRBD1
TGTGCCAGCAGCCGGGGACCCAACAATCAGCCCCAGCATTTT CASSRGPNNQPQHF TRBV11-2 NA TRBJ1-5 NA
TGTGCCAGCAGCTCAACTAGCGGGTACCAAGAGACCCAGTACTTC CASSSTSGYQETQYF TRBV7-2 NA TRBJ2-5 TRBD2
TGCGCCAGCAGCCAGGCGGAGACAGGGAGCTATGGCTACACCTTC CASSQAETGSYGYTF TRBV4-1 many TRBJ1-2 TRBD1
TGTGCCAGCAGCTACGAGGGGGCCGGGGGGGCCTATGGCTACACCTTC CASSYEGAGGAYGYTF TRBV12-3/TRBV12-4 few TRBJ1-2 TRBD1
TGTGCCAGCAGTTTAGAACAGAGCGCTGAAGCTTTCTTT CASSLEQSAEAFF TRBV28 many TRBJ1-1 NA
TGTGCCAGCACCCAATGGGGGGAAGCTTTCTTT CASTQWGEAFF TRBV6-2/TRBV6-3 NA TRBJ1-1 NA
TGTGCCAGCAGCTTAAGAACCAAAAACATTCAGTACTTC CASSLRTKNIQYF TRBV7-8 many TRBJ2-4 NA
TGTGCCAGCAGTTTAGCGCGGGGTAGCCGAAACCAAGAGACCCAGTACTTC CASSLARGSRNQETQYF TRBV12-3/TRBV12-4 many TRBJ2-5 NA
TGTGCCAGCAGGGTCGGATCTGGAAACACCATATATTTT CASRVGSGNTIYF TRBV7-9 many TRBJ1-3 NA
TGTGCCAGCAGGCCGGGTCCTAACTCCTACGAGCAGTACTTC CASRPGPNSYEQYF TRBV6-1 NA TRBJ2-7 NA
TGTGCCAGCAGTCCGAGCGGGAGTATTCTCTACGAGCAGTACTTC CASSPSGSILYEQYF TRBV6-2/TRBV6-3 many TRBJ2-7 TRBD2
TGTGCCATCAGCTCCCCCATAAGCGGAGGAGGCTACGAGCAGTACTTC CAISSPISGGGYEQYF TRBV10-3 many TRBJ2-7 NA
TGCGCCAGCAGCCACGGCTTGGGGGGGGAGACCCAGTACTTC CASSHGLGGETQYF TRBV4-3 many TRBJ2-5 TRBD2
TGTGCCACCAGTGACCCCGACGAGAGGGGCGAGCAGTACTTC CATSDPDERGEQYF TRBV24-1 NA TRBJ2-7 NA
TGTGCCAGCAGTGAAGCAGGGGGTGGCTACACCTTC CASSEAGGGYTF TRBV6-1 NA TRBJ1-2 NA
TGTGCCATCAGGAAAACAATGGGGTTGGGGGACACTGAAGCTTTCTTT CAIRKTMGLGDTEAFF TRBV10-3 many TRBJ1-1 NA